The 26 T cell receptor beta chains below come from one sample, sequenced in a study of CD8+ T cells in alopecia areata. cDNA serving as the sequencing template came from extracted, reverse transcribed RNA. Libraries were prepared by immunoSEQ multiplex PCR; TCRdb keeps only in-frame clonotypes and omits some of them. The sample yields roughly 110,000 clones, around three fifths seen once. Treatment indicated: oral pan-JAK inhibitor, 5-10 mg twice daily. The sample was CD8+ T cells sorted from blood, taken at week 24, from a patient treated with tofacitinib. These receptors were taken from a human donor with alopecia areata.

The DNA for the CDR3 is TGTGCCAGCAGCTTGCAATCGGCAGGGATGGATTCACCCCTCCACTTT. It translates to CASSLQSAGMDSPLHF. This rearrangement joins TRBV5-4 to TRBJ1-6; possible D gene TRBD1, 5 bases. The CDR3 loop spans 16 amino acids. V dropped 1 base and J dropped 8 bases, with 16 bases sitting between them. Per germline, CDR1 SGHNT and CDR2 YYREEE (reference sequence). Full variable domain (missing parts from reference TRBV5-4 and TRBJ1-6): ETGVTQSPTHLIKTRGQQVTLRCSSQSGHNTVSWYQQALGQGPQFIFQYYREEENGRGNFPPRFSGLQFPNYSSELNVNALELDDSALYLCASSLQSAGMDSPLHFGNGTRLTVT.

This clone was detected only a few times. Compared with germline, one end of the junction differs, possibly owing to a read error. The CDR3 sequence is CASSPSPGALDTQYF. In DNA, the CDR3 is TGTGCTAGCAGCCCTAGCCCGGGGGCTTTAGATACGCAGTATTTT. V and J are TRBV7-7 and TRBJ2-3, with D possibly being TRBD1 or TRBD2 (6 bases each). CDR3 length: 15 amino acids. Germline CDR1 is SSHAT and CDR2 is FNYEAQ (reference sequence).

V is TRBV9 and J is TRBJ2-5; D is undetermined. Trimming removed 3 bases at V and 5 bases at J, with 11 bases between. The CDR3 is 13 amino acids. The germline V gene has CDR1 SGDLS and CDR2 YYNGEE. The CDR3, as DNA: TGTGCCAGCAGCGAAACCCTCCGGGAGACCCAGTACTTC. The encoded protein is CASSETLRETQYF.

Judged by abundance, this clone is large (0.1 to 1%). The CDR3 loop reads CASSDGTSGGNEQFF. In DNA, the CDR3 is TGTGCCAGCAGTGACGGGACTAGCGGGGGGAATGAGCAGTTCTTC. The V call is TRBV6-4, the J call TRBJ2-1, with 15 positions matching TRBD2. Trimming took 2 bases from V and 7 from J; bases not matched to a gene: 0. The CDR3 extends over 15 amino acids. Germline values: CDR1 MRHNA, CDR2 SNTAGT.

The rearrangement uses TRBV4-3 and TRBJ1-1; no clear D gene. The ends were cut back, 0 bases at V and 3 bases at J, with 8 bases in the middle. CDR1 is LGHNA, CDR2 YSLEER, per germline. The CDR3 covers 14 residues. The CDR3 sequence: CASSQDPGDTEAFF. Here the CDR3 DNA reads TGCGCCAGCAGCCAAGACCCCGGGGACACTGAAGCTTTCTTT.

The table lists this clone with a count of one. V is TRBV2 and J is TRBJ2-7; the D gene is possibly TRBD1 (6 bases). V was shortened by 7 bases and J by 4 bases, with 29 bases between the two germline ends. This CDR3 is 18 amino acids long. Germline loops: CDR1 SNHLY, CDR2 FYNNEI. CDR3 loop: CASIPDSPGTEDRYEQYF. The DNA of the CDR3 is TGTGCCAGCATTCCCGACTCCCCCGGGACGGAAGACAGGTACGAGCAGTACTTC.

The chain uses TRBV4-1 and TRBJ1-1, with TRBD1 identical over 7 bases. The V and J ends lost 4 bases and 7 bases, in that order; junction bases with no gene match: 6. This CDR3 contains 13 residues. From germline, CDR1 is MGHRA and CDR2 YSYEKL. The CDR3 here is CASSPTGFGEAFF. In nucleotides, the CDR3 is TGCGCCAGCAGCCCGACAGGGTTCGGTGAAGCTTTCTTT.

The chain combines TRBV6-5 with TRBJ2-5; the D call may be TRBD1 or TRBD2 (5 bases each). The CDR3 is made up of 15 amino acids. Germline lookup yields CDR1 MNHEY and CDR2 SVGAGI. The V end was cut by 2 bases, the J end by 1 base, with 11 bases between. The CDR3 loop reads CASSYGAGTQETQYF. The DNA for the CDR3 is TGTGCCAGCAGTTACGGGGCCGGGACCCAAGAGACCCAGTACTTC.

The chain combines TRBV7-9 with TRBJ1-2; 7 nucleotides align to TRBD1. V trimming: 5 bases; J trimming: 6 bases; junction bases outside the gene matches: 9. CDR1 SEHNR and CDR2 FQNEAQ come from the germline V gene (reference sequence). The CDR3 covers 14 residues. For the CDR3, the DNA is TGTGCCAGCAGCCCCGTACCGACAGGGCATGGCTACACCTTC. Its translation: CASSPVPTGHGYTF.

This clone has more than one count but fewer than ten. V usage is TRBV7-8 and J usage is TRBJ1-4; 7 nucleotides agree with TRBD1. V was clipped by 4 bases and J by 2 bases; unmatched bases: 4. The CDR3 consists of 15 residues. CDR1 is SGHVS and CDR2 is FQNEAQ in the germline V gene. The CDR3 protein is CASSSGGGTNEKLFF. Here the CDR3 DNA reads TGTGCCAGCAGCTCCGGAGGGGGCACTAATGAAAAACTGTTTTTT.

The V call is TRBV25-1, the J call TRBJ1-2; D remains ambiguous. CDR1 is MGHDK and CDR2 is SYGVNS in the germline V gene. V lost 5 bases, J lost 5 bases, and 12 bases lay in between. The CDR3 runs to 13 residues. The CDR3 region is CASSQSTEYGYTF. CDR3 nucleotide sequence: TGTGCCAGCAGTCAGTCGACTGAGTATGGCTACACCTTC.

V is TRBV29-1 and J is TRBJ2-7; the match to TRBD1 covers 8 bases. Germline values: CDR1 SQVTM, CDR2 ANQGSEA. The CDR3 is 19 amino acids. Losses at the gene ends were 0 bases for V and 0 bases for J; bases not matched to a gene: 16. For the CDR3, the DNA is TGCAGCGTTGAAGACTCTCGTTATCACAGGGGGTCCCTCTCCTACGAGCAGTACTTC. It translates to CSVEDSRYHRGSLSYEQYF.

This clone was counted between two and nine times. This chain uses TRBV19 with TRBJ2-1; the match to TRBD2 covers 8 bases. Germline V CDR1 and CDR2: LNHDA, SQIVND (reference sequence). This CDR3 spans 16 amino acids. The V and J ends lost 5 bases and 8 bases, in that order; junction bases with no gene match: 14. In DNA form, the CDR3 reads TGTGCCAGTAGTTTCTACGGGACTAGTGGTGTCGATGAGCAGTTCTTC. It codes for CASSFYGTSGVDEQFF.

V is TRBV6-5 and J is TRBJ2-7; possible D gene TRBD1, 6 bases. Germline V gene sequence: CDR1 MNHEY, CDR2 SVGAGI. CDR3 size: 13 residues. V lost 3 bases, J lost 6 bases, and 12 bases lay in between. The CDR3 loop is CASSYMSGVEQYF. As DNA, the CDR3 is TGTGCCAGCAGTTATATGTCAGGGGTCGAGCAGTACTTC.

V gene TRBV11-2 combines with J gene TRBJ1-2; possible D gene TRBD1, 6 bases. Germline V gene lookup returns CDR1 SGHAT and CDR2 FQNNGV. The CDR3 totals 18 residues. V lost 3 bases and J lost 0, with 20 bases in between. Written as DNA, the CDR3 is TGTGCCAGCAGCTTTAGCCTGGACAGCATCCTAGCTAACTATGGCTACACCTTC. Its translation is CASSFSLDSILANYGYTF.

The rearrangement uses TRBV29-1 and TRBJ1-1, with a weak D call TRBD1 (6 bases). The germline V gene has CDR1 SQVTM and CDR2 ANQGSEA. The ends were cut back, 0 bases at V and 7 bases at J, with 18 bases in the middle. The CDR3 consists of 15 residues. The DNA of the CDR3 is TGCAGCGTTGAAGATCGGTCAGGGGTCCGGTTTGAAGCTTTCTTT. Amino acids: CSVEDRSGVRFEAFF.

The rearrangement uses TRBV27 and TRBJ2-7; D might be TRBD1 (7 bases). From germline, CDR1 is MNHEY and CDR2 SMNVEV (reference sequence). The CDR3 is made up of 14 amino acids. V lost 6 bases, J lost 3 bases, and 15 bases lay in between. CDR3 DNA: TGTGCCAGCAGGGGCAGGGGGGCGGACTACGAGCAGTACTTC. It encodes CASRGRGADYEQYF.

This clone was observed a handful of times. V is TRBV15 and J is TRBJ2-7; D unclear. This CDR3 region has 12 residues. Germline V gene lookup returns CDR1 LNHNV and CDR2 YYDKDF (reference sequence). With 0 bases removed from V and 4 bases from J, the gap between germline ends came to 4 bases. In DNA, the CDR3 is TGTGCCACCAGCAGAGATGAATACGAGCAGTACTTC. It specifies CATSRDEYEQYF.

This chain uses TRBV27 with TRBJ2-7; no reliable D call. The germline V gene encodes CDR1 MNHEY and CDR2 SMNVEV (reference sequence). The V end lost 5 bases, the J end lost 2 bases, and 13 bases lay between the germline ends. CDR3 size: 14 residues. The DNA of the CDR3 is TGTGCCAGCAGTCCCCTGGGCCGCACCTACGAGCAGTACTTC. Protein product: CASSPLGRTYEQYF.

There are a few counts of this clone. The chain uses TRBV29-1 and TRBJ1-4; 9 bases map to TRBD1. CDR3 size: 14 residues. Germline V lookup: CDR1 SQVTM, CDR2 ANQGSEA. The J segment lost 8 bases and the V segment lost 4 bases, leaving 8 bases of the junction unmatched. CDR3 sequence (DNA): TGCAGCGTTGTAACGGGGACAGGGCGGGAAAAACTGTTTTTT. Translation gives CSVVTGTGREKLFF.

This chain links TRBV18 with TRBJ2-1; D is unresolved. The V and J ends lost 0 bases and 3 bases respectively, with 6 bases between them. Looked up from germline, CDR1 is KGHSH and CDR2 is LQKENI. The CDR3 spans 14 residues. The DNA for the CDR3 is TGTGCCAGCTCACCACCGTCCAGCTACAATGAGCAGTTCTTC. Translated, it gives CASSPPSSYNEQFF. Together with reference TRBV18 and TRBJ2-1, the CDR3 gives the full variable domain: NAGVMQNPRHLVRRRGQEARLRCSPMKGHSHVYWYRQLPEEGLKFMVYLQKENIIDESGMPKERFSAEFPKEGPSILRIQQVVRGDSAAYFCASSPPSSYNEQFFGPGTRLTVL.

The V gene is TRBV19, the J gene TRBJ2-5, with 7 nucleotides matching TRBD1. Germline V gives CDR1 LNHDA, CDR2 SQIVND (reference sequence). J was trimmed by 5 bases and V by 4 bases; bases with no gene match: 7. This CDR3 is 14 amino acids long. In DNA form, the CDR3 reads TGTGCCAGTAGTACCTCGACAGGGCTTGAGACCCAGTACTTC. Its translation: CASSTSTGLETQYF.

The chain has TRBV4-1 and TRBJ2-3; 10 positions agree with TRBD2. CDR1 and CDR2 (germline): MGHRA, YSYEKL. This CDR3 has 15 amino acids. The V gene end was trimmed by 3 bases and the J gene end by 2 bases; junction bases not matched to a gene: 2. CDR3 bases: TGCGCCAGCAGCCAGCTAGCGGGGGACACAGATACGCAGTATTTT. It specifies CASSQLAGDTDTQYF.

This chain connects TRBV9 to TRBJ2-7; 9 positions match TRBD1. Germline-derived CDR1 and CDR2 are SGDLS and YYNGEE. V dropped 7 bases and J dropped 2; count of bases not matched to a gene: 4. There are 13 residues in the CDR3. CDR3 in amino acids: CASSRTGAYEQYF. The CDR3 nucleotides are TGTGCCAGCTCGCGGACAGGGGCCTACGAGCAGTACTTC.

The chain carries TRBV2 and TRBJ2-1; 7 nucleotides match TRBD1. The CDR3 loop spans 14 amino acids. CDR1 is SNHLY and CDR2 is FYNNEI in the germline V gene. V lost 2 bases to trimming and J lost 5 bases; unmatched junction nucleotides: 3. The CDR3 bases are TGTGCCAGCAGTGAATGGACAGGAGACAATGAGCAGTTCTTC. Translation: CASSEWTGDNEQFF.

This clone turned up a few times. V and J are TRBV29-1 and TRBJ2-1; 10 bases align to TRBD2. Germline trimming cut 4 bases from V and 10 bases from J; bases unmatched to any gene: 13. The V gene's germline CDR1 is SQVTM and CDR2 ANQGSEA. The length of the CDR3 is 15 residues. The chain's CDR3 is CSVVGVGTSAGEQFF. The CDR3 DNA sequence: TGCAGCGTTGTGGGAGTCGGGACTAGCGCCGGCGAGCAGTTCTTC.